Listed below are T cell receptor beta chains from one sample, sequenced in a study of CD8+CD57+ T cells in acquired aplastic anemia. TCRdb passed the reads through MiXCR, listing each CDR3 protein once. Of roughly 220,000 distinct CDR3 sequences in the sample, less than 75% were seen once. The sequenced sample consisted of sorted CD4+, CD8+, or CD8+CD57+ T cells (not recorded which) from PBMCs. The receptors originated from a human donor with aplastic anemia. CDR3s include the opening cysteine and the closing phenylalanine or tryptophan. The order of the fields is D gene, clone size, V gene, J gene, CDR3 DNA, CDR3 protein. A D gene is named only where the DNA matches it firmly. Clone size appears in some rows only: once, few, many, or a class for an expanded clone.

-,-,TRBV2,TRBJ1-2,TGTGCCAGCAGTGTCGAGACAGATTATGGCTACACCTTC,CASSVETDYGYTF
-,-,TRBV2,TRBJ2-7,TGTGCCAGCAGTACCCACAGGGAAACCTACGAGCAGTACTTC,CASSTHRETYEQYF
-,-,TRBV7-9,TRBJ2-7,TGTGCCAGGGGGTCGGACAGCCACGAGCAGTACTTC,CARGSDSHEQYF
-,-,TRBV7-3,TRBJ2-7,TGTGCCAGCAGCCCCGAGAGGACAGAGCCTTACGAGCAGTACTTC,CASSPERTEPYEQYF
TRBD1,-,TRBV19,TRBJ1-6,TGTGCCAGTAGTCCCCAGGGGGCATGGAATTCACCCCTCCACTTT,CASSPQGAWNSPLHF
-,once,TRBV6-6,TRBJ1-2,TGCGCCAGCAGTGAGGGTCCTCAGCATGGCTACGCCTTC,CASSEGPQHGYAF
-,once,TRBV2,TRBJ2-7,TGTGCCACCCAGGGGGACTCGAGCTCCTACGAGCAGTACTTC,CATQGDSSSYEQYF
-,few,TRBV9,TRBJ1-5,TGTGCCAGCAGCGTAGACGTAAGCGAGCCCCAGCATTTT,CASSVDVSEPQHF
-,-,TRBV15,TRBJ1-3,TGTGCCACCAGCAGCCAGGTGGGGGGAAACACCATATATTTT,CATSSQVGGNTIYF
-,once,TRBV2,TRBJ2-3,TGTGCCAGCAGCTTGCAGGGAGGAGATACGCAGTATTTT,CASSLQGGDTQYF
-,few,TRBV12-3/TRBV12-4,TRBJ1-2,TGTGCCATCAGTGTCGAGATGGGGGCTGGGTATGGCTACACCTTC,CAISVEMGAGYGYTF
TRBD2,-,TRBV9,TRBJ2-2,TGTGCCAGCAGCGGAATCGGGGGGGGAGGGACCGGGGAGCTGTTTTTT,CASSGIGGGGTGELFF
-,-,TRBV20-1,TRBJ2-7,TGCAGTGCCCAAAATCAGCGGTCTAGCTCCTACGAGCAGTACTTC,CSAQNQRSSSYEQYF
-,-,TRBV29-1,TRBJ2-7,TGCAGCGTTTGGTTAAATACCTACGAGCAGTACTTC,CSVWLNTYEQYF
TRBD2,-,TRBV12-3/TRBV12-4,TRBJ2-7,TGTGCCAGCAGCCACGGACTAGCGGGAGTCTCCTACGAGCAGTACTTC,CASSHGLAGVSYEQYF
-,-,TRBV19,TRBJ1-3,TGTGCCATTAAGACACCGGGGAACACCATATATTTT,CAIKTPGNTIYF
TRBD2,-,TRBV12-3/TRBV12-4,TRBJ2-1,TGTGCCAGCAGCGCGAGCGGGACCTCCTACAATGAGCAGTTCTTC,CASSASGTSYNEQFF
-,-,TRBV2,TRBJ1-5,TGTGCCAGCAGTGTTGTTGGAGGGACCCAATTCTCCTATAGCAATCAGCCCCAGCATTTT,CASSVVGGTQFSYSNQPQHF
-,-,TRBV20-1,TRBJ1-4,TGCAGTGCTCGGACAGCCGTGGGCGTCAGTGAAAAACTGTTTTTT,CSARTAVGVSEKLFF
-,-,TRBV7-2,TRBJ1-5,TGTGCCAGCAGCTTACCCCGAGCGCGGGGGGGCTTGATGCCCCAGCATTTT,CASSLPRARGGLMPQHF
-,many,TRBV11-2,TRBJ2-2,TGTGCCAGCAGCTATGGGGGCGGGGAGCTGTTTTTT,CASSYGGGELFF
-,-,TRBV19,TRBJ1-1,TGTGCCAGTAGGACGCAGGGTGGGAACACTGAAGCTTTCTTT,CASRTQGGNTEAFF
-,-,TRBV5-1,TRBJ2-3,TGCGCCAGCAGCTTGGAGGCGATGACAGATACGCAGTATTTT,CASSLEAMTDTQYF
TRBD1,-,TRBV7-2,TRBJ2-5,TGTGCCAGCAGGGACAGGCGAGAGACCCAGTACTTC,CASRDRRETQYF
-,-,TRBV11-1,TRBJ1-1,TGTGCCAGCAGCTTAGGGACCAGGGAGGACACTGAAGCTTTCTTT,CASSLGTREDTEAFF
TRBD2,-,TRBV2,TRBJ2-1,TGTGCCAGCAGTGAAGTAGCGGGGGGGCCCAATGAGCAGTTCTTC,CASSEVAGGPNEQFF
TRBD1,-,TRBV3-1,TRBJ2-7,TGTGCCAGCAGCTCTCGACAGGGGGCTGGAGAGCAGTACTTC,CASSSRQGAGEQYF
-,few,TRBV19,TRBJ1-6,TGTGCCAGTAGTCTCGGGACTTCATCGGTACCCCTCCACTTT,CASSLGTSSVPLHF
TRBD1,once,TRBV19,TRBJ1-6,TGTGCCAGTAGTGCACCGGGACAGGGGAATTCACCCCTCCACTTT,CASSAPGQGNSPLHF
-,-,TRBV9,TRBJ2-5,TGTGCCAGCAGCGCCCCCCCAAAAGAGACCCAGTACTTC,CASSAPPKETQYF
-,many,TRBV10-3,TRBJ1-3,TGTGCCATCAGTGACCCCGGCGGGAACACCATATATTTT,CAISDPGGNTIYF
-,once,TRBV7-9,TRBJ2-7,TGTGCCAGAAGACAGCCCAACGAGCAGTACTTC,CARRQPNEQYF
-,-,TRBV10-3,TRBJ2-5,TGTGCCATCAGTGCACAAGAGACCCAGTACTTC,CAISAQETQYF
TRBD1,-,TRBV10-3,TRBJ1-5,TGTGCCATCAGTCTTGGTATGACAGGGCAGTCCCAGCATTTT,CAISLGMTGQSQHF
-,few,TRBV19,TRBJ2-6,TGTGCCAGTAGTATAGAAGGTGGGTCTGGGGCCAACGTCCTGACTTTC,CASSIEGGSGANVLTF